This T cell receptor (beta chain) came from a study of cytomegalovirus exposure and HLA in healthy donors. 13 Jbeta primers and 60 Vbeta primers were used for the PCR. Generated by immunoSEQ multiplex PCR, the TCRdb table keeps only in-frame clones and is missing some. The table lists 60,000 to 85,000 clones, under 80% of them singletons, with about 12% in the top ten. Per germline, CDR1 MDHEN and CDR2 SYDVKM. The CDR3 runs to 16 residues. The V and J ends lost 8 bases and 7 bases, in that order; junction bases with no gene match: 12. Sequencing was performed on PBMCs. The chain combines TRBV28 with TRBJ1-6, with 9 bases fitting TRBD1. This receptor was taken from a male donor in good health and CMV-seropositive. CDR3 bases: TGTGCCAGCTTCCTCGGGACAGGGCGAAGAAATTCACCCCTCCACTTT. Amino acid sequence: CASFLGTGRRNSPLHF.